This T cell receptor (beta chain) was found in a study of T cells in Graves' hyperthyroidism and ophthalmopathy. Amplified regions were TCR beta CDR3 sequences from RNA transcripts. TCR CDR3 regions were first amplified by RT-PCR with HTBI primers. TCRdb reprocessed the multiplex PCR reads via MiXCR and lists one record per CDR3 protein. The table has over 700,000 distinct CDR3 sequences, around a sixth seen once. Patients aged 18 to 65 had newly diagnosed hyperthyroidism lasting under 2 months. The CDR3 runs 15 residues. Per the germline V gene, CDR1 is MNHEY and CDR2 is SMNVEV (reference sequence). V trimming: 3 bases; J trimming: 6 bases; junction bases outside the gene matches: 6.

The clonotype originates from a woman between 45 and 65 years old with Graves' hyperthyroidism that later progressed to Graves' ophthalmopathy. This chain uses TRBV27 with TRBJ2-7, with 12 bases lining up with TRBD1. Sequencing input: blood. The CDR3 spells CASSFEGQGACEQYF. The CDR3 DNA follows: TGTGCCAGCAGTTTCGAGGGACAGGGGGCCTGCGAGCAGTACTTC.